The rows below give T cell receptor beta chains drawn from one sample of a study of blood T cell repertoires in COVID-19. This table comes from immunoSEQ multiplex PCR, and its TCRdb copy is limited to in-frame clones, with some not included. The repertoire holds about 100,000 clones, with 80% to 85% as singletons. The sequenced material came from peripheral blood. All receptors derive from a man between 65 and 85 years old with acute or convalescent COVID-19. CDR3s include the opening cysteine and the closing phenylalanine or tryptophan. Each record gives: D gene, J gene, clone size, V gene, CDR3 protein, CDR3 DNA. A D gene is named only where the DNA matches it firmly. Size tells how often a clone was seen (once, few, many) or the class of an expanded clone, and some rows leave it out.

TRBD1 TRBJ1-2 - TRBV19 CASSGGTVGYTF TGTGCCAGTAGTGGAGGGACAGTTGGCTACACCTTC
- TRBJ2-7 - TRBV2 CASKGVYEQYF TGTGCCAGCAAAGGAGTTTACGAGCAGTACTTC
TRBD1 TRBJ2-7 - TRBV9 CASSVGFGGQGAYEQYF TGTGCCAGCAGCGTAGGGTTTGGGGGACAGGGGGCTTACGAGCAGTACTTC
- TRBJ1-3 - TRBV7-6 CASSLLSSGNTIYF TGTGCCAGCAGCTTACTGAGCTCTGGAAACACCATATATTTT
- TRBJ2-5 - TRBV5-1 CASSLGLDQETQYF TGCGCCAGCAGCTTGGGACTAGATCAAGAGACCCAGTACTTC
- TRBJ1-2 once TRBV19 CASRPDRNYGYTF TGTGCCAGTAGACCGGACAGAAACTATGGCTACACCTTC
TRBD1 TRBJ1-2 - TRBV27 CASSPNRGFNYGYTF TGTGCCAGCAGTCCGAACAGGGGTTTTAACTATGGCTACACCTTC
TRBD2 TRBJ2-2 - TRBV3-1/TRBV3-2 CASSQAPGLAGSGELFF TGTGCCAGCAGCCAAGCCCCGGGACTAGCGGGTTCCGGGGAGCTGTTTTTT
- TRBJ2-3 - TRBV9 CASSVVEGGGGLGDTQYF TGTGCCAGCAGCGTGGTGGAAGGTGGTGGGGGCCTTGGAGATACGCAGTATTTT
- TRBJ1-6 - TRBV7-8 CASSSGQVYSPLHF TGTGCCAGCAGCTCGGGACAAGTCTATTCACCCCTCCACTTT
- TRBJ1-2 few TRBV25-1 CASSWNRDGGYTF TGTGCCAGCAGCTGGAACAGGGATGGGGGCTACACCTTC
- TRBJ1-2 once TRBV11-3 CASSLKGGGRGYGYTF TGTGCCAGCAGCTTAAAGGGAGGAGGACGTGGCTATGGCTACACCTTC
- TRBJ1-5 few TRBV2 CASSREGVSNQPQHF TGTGCCAGCAGTAGAGAGGGGGTGAGCAATCAGCCCCAGCATTTT
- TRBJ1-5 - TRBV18 CASSDIDSNQPQHF TGTGCCAGCTCCGATATAGATAGCAATCAGCCCCAGCATTTT
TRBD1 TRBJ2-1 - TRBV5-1 CASSFGTASYNEQFF TGCGCCAGCAGCTTCGGGACAGCATCCTACAATGAGCAGTTCTTC
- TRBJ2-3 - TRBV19 CASSISGGDTQYF TGTGCCAGTAGTATCAGTGGGGGGGATACGCAGTATTTT
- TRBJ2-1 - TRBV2 CASPQASTYNEQFF TGTGCCAGCCCTCAGGCGAGCACCTACAATGAGCAGTTCTTC
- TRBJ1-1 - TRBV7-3 CASSRGVNTEAFF TGTGCCAGCAGCCGGGGGGTGAACACTGAAGCTTTCTTT
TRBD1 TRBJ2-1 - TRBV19 CASSTIQGVSYNEQFF TGTGCCAGTTCTACGATCCAGGGGGTGAGCTACAATGAGCAGTTCTTC
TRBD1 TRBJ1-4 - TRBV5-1 CASSEGQGATNEKLFF TGCGCCAGCAGCGAAGGACAGGGAGCAACTAATGAAAAACTGTTTTTT
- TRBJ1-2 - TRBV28 CASSYRGDGYTF TGTGCCAGCAGTTACCGGGGAGATGGCTACACCTTC
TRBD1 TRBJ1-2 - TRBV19 CASSRTLQGGNGYTF TGTGCCAGTAGTCGCACCTTACAGGGGGGGAATGGCTACACCTTC
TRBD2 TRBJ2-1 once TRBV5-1 CASSGGIAGGNDEQFF TGCGCCAGCAGCGGAGGAATCGCGGGAGGCAATGATGAGCAGTTCTTC
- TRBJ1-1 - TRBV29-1 CSAEAGAVNTEAFF TGCAGCGCTGAGGCGGGGGCTGTGAACACTGAAGCTTTCTTT
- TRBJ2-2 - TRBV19 CASIPDRVTGELFF TGTGCCAGTATCCCGGACAGAGTCACCGGGGAGCTGTTTTTT
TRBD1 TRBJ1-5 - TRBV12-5 CASGSDRSPSPNQPQHF TGTGCTAGTGGTTCGGACAGGTCTCCATCGCCGAATCAGCCCCAGCATTTT
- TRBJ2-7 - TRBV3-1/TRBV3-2 CASSQDQGGPGSYEQYF TGTGCCAGCAGCCAAGATCAGGGGGGACCGGGCTCCTACGAGCAGTACTTC
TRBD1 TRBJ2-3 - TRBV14 CASGTGGTDTQYF TGTGCCAGCGGGACAGGGGGAACAGATACGCAGTATTTT
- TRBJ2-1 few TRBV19 CASSIQGEQFF TGTGCCAGTAGTATCCAGGGCGAGCAGTTCTTC
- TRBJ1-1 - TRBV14 CASSQDIGMNTEAFF TGTGCCAGCAGCCAAGATATTGGCATGAACACTGAAGCTTTCTTT
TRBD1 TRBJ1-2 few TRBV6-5 CASSYWGQGASVGYTF TGTGCCAGCAGTTACTGGGGACAGGGGGCATCGGTTGGCTACACCTTC
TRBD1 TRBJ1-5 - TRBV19 CASYDRASNQPQHF TGTGCCAGCTACGACAGGGCCAGCAATCAGCCCCAGCATTTT
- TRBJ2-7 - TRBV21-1 CASSKGDSSYEQYF TGTGCCAGCAGCAAAGGGGACAGCTCCTACGAGCAGTACTTC
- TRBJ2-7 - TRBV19 CASSIESAREQYF TGTGCCAGTAGTATAGAGAGCGCACGCGAGCAGTACTTC
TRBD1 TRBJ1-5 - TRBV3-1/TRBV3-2 CASSQRQGSGQPQHF TGTGCCAGCAGCCAACGACAGGGGTCGGGCCAGCCCCAGCATTTT
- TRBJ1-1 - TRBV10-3 CAISGGFGAEAFF TGTGCCATCAGCGGGGGATTCGGCGCTGAAGCTTTCTTT
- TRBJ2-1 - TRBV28 CASSPNRGGRGEQFF TGTGCCAGCAGCCCAAACAGGGGAGGAAGGGGGGAGCAGTTCTTC
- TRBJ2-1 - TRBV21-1 CASSTKRGEIVRSYNEQFF TGTGCCAGCAGCACCAAGCGGGGGGAGATTGTAAGGTCCTACAATGAGCAGTTCTTC
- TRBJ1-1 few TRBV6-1 CASSERWLEAEAFF TGTGCCAGCAGTGAGAGGTGGCTAGAGGCCGAAGCTTTCTTT
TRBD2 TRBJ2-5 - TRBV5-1 CASSPGTSGGQTQYF TGCGCCAGCAGCCCGGGGACTAGCGGGGGGCAGACCCAGTACTTC
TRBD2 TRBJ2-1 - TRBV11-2 CASSPRGGLAGDEQFF TGTGCCAGCAGCCCTCGTGGGGGACTAGCGGGTGATGAGCAGTTCTTC
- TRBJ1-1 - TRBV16 CASSQGGDTEAFF TGTGCCAGCAGCCAAGGGGGGGACACTGAAGCTTTCTTT